The TCR beta chain described here comes from a study of blood T cell repertoires in COVID-19. Study-level information: Researchers got acute and convalescent COVID-19 samples from the United States, Italy and Spain. Sources were T cells, B-cell-depleted T cells, or PBMCs; the material itself was cDNA or gDNA.

Original handling: It was from reference gene primer amplification that nucleated cell counts were estimated. Using immunoSEQ multiplex PCR, the repertoire was profiled, and TCRdb retains in-frame clones only, with some absent. Clone size and the V and J calls come from that table; the DNA yielded D and trimming. The sample has some 250,000 clones; 65% to 85% are singletons. Germline CDR1 and CDR2: SGHKS and YYEKEE (reference sequence). V shed 4 bases, J shed 2 bases, and the junction held 5 bases outside the gene matches. The length of the CDR3 is 15 residues. Sequencing input: peripheral blood. V and J are TRBV5-5 and TRBJ2-7, with 11 bases identical to TRBD2. The clonotype originates from a man aged 50-60 years with active or convalescent COVID-19. DNA of the CDR3: TGTGCCAGCAGCGCCGGGACTAGCGGACCCTACGAGCAGTACTTC. Amino acid sequence: CASSAGTSGPYEQYF.